This T cell receptor beta chain is from a study of T cell repertoires in cytomegalovirus infection. Germline CDR1 and CDR2: SGDLS and YYNGEE. Unmatched junction bases numbered 4, after V lost 6 bases and J lost 2 bases. The CDR3 has 14 residues. As to this clonotype: As yet, its antigen is unknown.

TCRdb reprocessed the reads with MiXCR, giving one entry per CDR3 protein. Seen here are roughly 220,000 distinct CDR3 sequences, 35% to 40% observed once, and the top ten hold 55% to 60%. V is TRBV9 and J is TRBJ2-1, with 8 bases fitting TRBD2. Sequences were derived from CD8+ T cells from cultured PBMCs, sampled from culture after CMV antigen stimulation. This receptor was identified in a human donor in good health (CMV status not recorded). Some clones in this sample may be carry-over from other donors' samples. CDR3 DNA sequence: TGTGCCAGCAACAGCGGGGGTACCTACAATGAGCAGTTCTTC. Translating it yields CASNSGGTYNEQFF.